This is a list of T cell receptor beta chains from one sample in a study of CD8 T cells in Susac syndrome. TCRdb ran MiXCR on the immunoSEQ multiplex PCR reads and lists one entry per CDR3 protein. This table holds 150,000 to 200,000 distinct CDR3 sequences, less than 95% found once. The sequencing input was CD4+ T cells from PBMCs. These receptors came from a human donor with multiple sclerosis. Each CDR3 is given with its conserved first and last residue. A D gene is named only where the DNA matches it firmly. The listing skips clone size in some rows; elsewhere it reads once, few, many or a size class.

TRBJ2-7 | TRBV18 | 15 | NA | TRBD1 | CASSPTTGNYREQYF | TGTGCCAGCTCACCGACGACAGGGAACTATCGGGAGCAGTACTTC
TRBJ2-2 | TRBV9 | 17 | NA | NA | CASSVDVLGHTTGELFF | TGTGCCAGCAGCGTAGACGTTTTGGGGCACACCACCGGGGAGCTGTTTTTT
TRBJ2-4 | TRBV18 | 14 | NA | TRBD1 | CASSRDRNENIQYF | TGTGCCAGCTCGCGGGACAGGAACGAAAACATTCAGTACTTC
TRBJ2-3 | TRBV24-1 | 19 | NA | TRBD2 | CATSDPRAGGPSSTDTQYF | TGTGCCACCAGTGACCCAAGGGCGGGAGGGCCCTCGAGCACAGATACGCAGTATTTT
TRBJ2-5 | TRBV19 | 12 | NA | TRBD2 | CASSLTSETQYF | TGTGCCAGTAGTCTGACTAGCGAGACCCAGTACTTC
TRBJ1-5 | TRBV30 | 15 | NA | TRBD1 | CAWSPLQGARQPQHF | TGTGCCTGGAGTCCGTTACAGGGGGCAAGGCAGCCCCAGCATTTT
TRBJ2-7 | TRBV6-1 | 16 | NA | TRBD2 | CASSEGLAGVRNEQYF | TGTGCCAGCAGTGAAGGTCTAGCGGGAGTAAGAAACGAGCAGTACTTC
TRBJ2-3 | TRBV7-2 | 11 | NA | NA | CASSFGNTQYF | TGTGCCAGCAGCTTCGGGAATACGCAGTATTTT
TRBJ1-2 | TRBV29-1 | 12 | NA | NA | CSTSGPQDGYTF | TGCAGCACTTCGGGCCCCCAGGATGGCTACACCTTC
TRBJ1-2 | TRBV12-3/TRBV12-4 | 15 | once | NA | CASSFNGETNYGYTF | TGTGCCAGCAGTTTCAATGGGGAAACGAACTATGGCTACACCTTC
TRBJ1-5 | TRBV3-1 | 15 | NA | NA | CASSPPGGNNQPQHF | TGTGCCAGCAGCCCCCCTGGGGGCAACAATCAGCCCCAGCATTTT
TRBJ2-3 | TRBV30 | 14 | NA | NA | CAWSGGFSTDTQYF | TGTGCCTGGAGTGGGGGATTTAGCACAGATACGCAGTATTTT
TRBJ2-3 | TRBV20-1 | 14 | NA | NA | CSARDGGGTDTQYF | TGCAGTGCTAGAGACGGAGGGGGCACAGATACGCAGTATTTT
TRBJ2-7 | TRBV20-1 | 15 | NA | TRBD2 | CSASSGVAGGYEQYF | TGCAGTGCTAGTTCGGGGGTAGCGGGAGGGTACGAGCAGTACTTC
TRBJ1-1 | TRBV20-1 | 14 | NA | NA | CSAVAGLMWTEAFF | TGCAGCGCGGTTGCAGGGCTCATGTGGACTGAAGCTTTCTTT
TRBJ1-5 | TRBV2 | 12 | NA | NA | CAGTEGNQPQHF | TGTGCCGGGACCGAGGGGAATCAGCCCCAGCATTTT
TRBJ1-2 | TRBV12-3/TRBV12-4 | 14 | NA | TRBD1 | CASSFHQGAGGYTF | TGTGCCAGCAGTTTTCATCAGGGGGCAGGGGGCTACACCTTC
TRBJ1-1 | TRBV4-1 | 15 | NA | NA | CASSQDQAGNTEAFF | TGCGCCAGCAGCCAAGATCAGGCAGGGAACACTGAAGCTTTCTTT
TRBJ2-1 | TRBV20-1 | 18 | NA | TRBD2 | CSARDLVSGSTLPNEQFF | TGCAGTGCTAGAGATCTTGTGAGCGGGAGTACCCTTCCCAATGAGCAGTTCTTC
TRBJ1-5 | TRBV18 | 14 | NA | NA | CASSQLTGNQPQHF | TGTGCCAGCTCCCAGTTGACCGGCAATCAGCCCCAGCATTTT